This T cell receptor beta chain was sequenced during a study of early T cells in non-severe SARS-CoV-2 infection (dated by TCRdb to about 2021). For context, the study as a whole: Bulk RNA from unsorted whole blood was used for TCR sequencing, so alpha and beta chains could not be paired. Paper-wide results and their limitations: VDJdb matching was skewed toward anti-spike CD8 responses and likely underestimated virus-specific expansions, missing private and CD4 specificities.

This clonotype was seen a handful of times. What antigen it recognizes has not been identified. Base qualities are not provided; no much larger clone lies one nucleotide away. Libraries were built with 5' RACE. Sequencing instrument: NextSeq 500. In the TCR library protocol, unique molecular identifiers were attached to individual cDNA molecules to correct for PCR bias and sequencing error. TCR alpha and beta chains were both sequenced, and the abundances of alpha and beta sequences in each sample were closely correlated with each other. Concerning the study's data processing: Decombinator V4 was used to perform V gene, J gene and CDR3 annotation of TCR sequences. TCRs were defined as expanded if a significant change between any two time points was detected under a Poisson model with p below 0.0001. TCR abundances were normalised to the total number of TCRs sequenced per sample and expressed as counts per million. MAIT TCRs were defined by TRAV1-2 paired with TRAJ12, TRAJ20 or TRAJ33, and iNKT TCRs by TRAV10 paired with TRAJ18. A search of VDJdb, accessed on 1 November 2021, was run for TCRs annotated to CMV, EBV and SARS-CoV-2, with TCRs annotated for multiple antigens excluded. TCRdb reworked the public reads: Q25 trimming with fastp, MiXCR clone assembly, productive beta chains retained. Each entry merges the rows of one CDR3 protein and shows their most common DNA and genes. These V and J calls originate from TCRdb's pipeline instead of the authors' own analysis. Counted in this sample were tens of thousands of distinct CDR3 sequences; roughly 12% of them appeared once. The ten largest make up under 4.5% of the sample.

This was a case-control study nested in a cohort of healthcare workers in London, UK, who had nasopharyngeal swab PCR tests and blood samples taken every week. Healthcare workers were enrolled in the week of the UK lockdown, from 23 to 31 March 2020, and were followed every week for up to roughly 15 weeks. The junction carries 12 bases between V and J, which are trimmed by 1 base and 7 bases respectively. Including the terminal cysteine and phenylalanine, the CDR3 comprises 14 residues. The retained sequence is limited to the CDR3, 42 bases, with the frame set at the first base. Per the germline V gene, SGHDT is the CDR1 and YYEEEE is the CDR2.

This sequence originates from an adult who was a healthcare worker with PCR-confirmed SARS-CoV-2 infection or an uninfected control (not recorded which). The chain was built from TRBV5-6 and TRBJ1-5; D gene: possibly TRBD1, on 5 matching bases. The source material was whole blood, sampled at baseline. The CDR3 region has the sequence CASSLSQGLQPQHF. The DNA sequence follows: TGTGCCAGCAGCTTGTCCCAGGGTTTACAGCCCCAGCATTTT.